Reported below is one T cell receptor (beta chain). What it recognizes is unknown. V trimming: 1 base; J trimming: 2 bases; junction bases outside the gene matches: 4. CDR3 size: 15 residues. In germline, CDR1 is DFQATT, CDR2 SNEGSKA (reference sequence). TCRdb called the RT-PCR reads again in MiXCR, with one record for every CDR3 protein. The table lists 630,000 or so distinct CDR3 sequences, approximately 14% of them singletons, with under 14% in the top ten. This sample stems from a study of response to subunit inactivated influenza vaccine. Study conclusions and caveats: Authors suggested each seasonal flu vaccination may recruit only limited numbers of new T cells.

The sequenced sample was PBMCs from blood, obtained less than 13 days after vaccination. The sequence was obtained from a man in his forties or fifties who received an inactivated influenza vaccine. This rearrangement joins TRBV20-1 to TRBJ2-1, with TRBD2 matching 8 bases. In DNA, the CDR3 is TGCAGTGCTAGAGCCGGACTAGCCCCCTACAATGAGCAGTTCTTC. This gives the protein CSARAGLAPYNEQFF.